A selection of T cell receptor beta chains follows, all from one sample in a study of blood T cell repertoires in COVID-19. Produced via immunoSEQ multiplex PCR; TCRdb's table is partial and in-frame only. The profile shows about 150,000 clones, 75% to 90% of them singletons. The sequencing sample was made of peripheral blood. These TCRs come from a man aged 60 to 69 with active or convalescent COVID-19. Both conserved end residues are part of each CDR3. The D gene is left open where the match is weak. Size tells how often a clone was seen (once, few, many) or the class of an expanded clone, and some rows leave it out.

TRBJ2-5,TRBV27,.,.,TGTGCCAGCAGTCCCCACCGGGGGAAAGAGACCCAGTACTTC,CASSPHRGKETQYF
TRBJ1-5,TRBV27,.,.,TGTGCCAGCAGTCCGCGGACAGTTCTTGGCAATCAGCCCCAGCATTTT,CASSPRTVLGNQPQHF
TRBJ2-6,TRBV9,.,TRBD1,TGTGCCAGCAGCGCAGACAGGGCCTCTGGGGCCAACGTCCTGACTTTC,CASSADRASGANVLTF
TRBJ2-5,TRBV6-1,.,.,TGTGCCAGCAGTGAAGACTACTTGTACCAAGAGACCCAGTACTTC,CASSEDYLYQETQYF
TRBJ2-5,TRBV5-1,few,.,TGCGCCAGCAGCCCAAAAGGCCCGGGGAGAGCGGAGACCCAGTACTTC,CASSPKGPGRAETQYF
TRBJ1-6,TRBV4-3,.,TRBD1,TGCGCCAGCAGCCAAACGGGGACAGCAAATAATTCACCCCTCCACTTT,CASSQTGTANNSPLHF
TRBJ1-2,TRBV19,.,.,TGTGCCAGTAGGGACAAGGCGGGGCGAGGCTATGGCTACACCTTC,CASRDKAGRGYGYTF
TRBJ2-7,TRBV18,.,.,TGTGCCAGCTCACCTACCGGGACTGGAGAGCAGTACTTC,CASSPTGTGEQYF
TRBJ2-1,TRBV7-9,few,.,TGTGCCAGCAGCTCCGCACCGACTAACTACAATGAGCAGTTCTTC,CASSSAPTNYNEQFF
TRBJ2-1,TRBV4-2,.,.,TGTGCCAGCAGCCAAGAAGACACGGGGGAGCAGTTCTTC,CASSQEDTGEQFF
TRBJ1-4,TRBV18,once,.,TGTGCCAGCTCCCGTCAGGGAGGTGGTAATGAAAAACTGTTTTTT,CASSRQGGGNEKLFF
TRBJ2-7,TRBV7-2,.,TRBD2,TGTGCCAGCAGCTTAGCCGCCCACGCCGGACTAGAGTACAACGAGCAGTACTTC,CASSLAAHAGLEYNEQYF
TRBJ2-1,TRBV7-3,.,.,TGTGCCAGCAGCTTTTCCAGCTACAATGAGCAGTTCTTC,CASSFSSYNEQFF
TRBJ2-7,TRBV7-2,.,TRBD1,TGTGCCAGCAGCTCGGACAGGGGTTTCTACGAGCAGTACTTC,CASSSDRGFYEQYF
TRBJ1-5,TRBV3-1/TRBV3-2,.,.,TGTGCCAGCAGCCAAACACGGGGGGCGCATAGCAATCAGCCCCAGCATTTT,CASSQTRGAHSNQPQHF
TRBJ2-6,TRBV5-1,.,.,TGCGCCAGCAGCTCAGGGCACTCTGGGGCCAACGTCCTGACTTTC,CASSSGHSGANVLTF
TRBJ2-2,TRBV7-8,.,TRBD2,TGTGCCAGCAGCTTAGCCGGGACTAGCGGGGGTGGAGCCGGGGAGCTGTTTTTT,CASSLAGTSGGGAGELFF
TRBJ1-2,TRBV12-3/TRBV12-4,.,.,TGTGCCAGCAGAGTTGGGGGGGACTATGGCTACACCTTC,CASRVGGDYGYTF
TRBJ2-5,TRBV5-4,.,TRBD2,TGTGCCAGCAGCTCCACGGATGGACTAGCGGGAGGGCGGGAGACCCAGTACTTC,CASSSTDGLAGGRETQYF
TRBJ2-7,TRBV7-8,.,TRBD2,TGTGCCAGCAGCACCTCCGGACTAGCGGGATTCTACGAGCAGTACTTC,CASSTSGLAGFYEQYF
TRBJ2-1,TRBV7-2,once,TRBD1,TGTGCCAGCAGCTTCACGGGACAGGGTATCAATGAGCAGTTCTTC,CASSFTGQGINEQFF
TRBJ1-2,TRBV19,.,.,TGTGCCACCTCGGACAGAACCTTTTATGGCTACACCTTC,CATSDRTFYGYTF
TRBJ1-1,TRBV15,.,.,TGTGCCACCAGCAGAGAGGACTACACTGAAGCTTTCTTT,CATSREDYTEAFF
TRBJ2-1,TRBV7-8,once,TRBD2,TGTGCCAGCAACCTTAGACTAGCGGGAGAAGGCTACAATGAGCAGTTCTTC,CASNLRLAGEGYNEQFF
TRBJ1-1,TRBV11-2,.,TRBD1,TGTGCCAGCAGCCTTACAGGGGGCGCGAACACTGAAGCTTTCTTT,CASSLTGGANTEAFF
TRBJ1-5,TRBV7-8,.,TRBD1,TGTGCCAGCAGACTTAGAGGGACAGGCGGGAGCAATCAGCCCCAGCATTTT,CASRLRGTGGSNQPQHF
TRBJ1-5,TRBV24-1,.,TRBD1,TGTGCCAACTCGACAGGGTGGGATAGCAATCAGCCCCAGCATTTT,CANSTGWDSNQPQHF
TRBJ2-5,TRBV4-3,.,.,TGCGCCAGCAGCCAAGAGGTAGCAGGGAGGGGGTACCAAGAGACCCAGTACTTC,CASSQEVAGRGYQETQYF
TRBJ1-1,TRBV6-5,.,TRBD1,TGTGCCAGCAGTTACGAGGGACAGGGCGACACTGAAGCTTTCTTT,CASSYEGQGDTEAFF
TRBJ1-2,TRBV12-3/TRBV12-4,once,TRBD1,TGTGCCAGCAGTCAGGGGACAGCTTATGGCTACACTTTC,CASSQGTAYGYTF
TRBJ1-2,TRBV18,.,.,TGTGCCAGCTCAGTCGGCACGGGATATGGCTACACCTTC,CASSVGTGYGYTF
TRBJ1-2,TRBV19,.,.,TGTGCCAGTCGAAGCCGCAACTATGGCTACACCTTC,CASRSRNYGYTF
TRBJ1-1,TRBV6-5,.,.,TGTGCCAGCAGGCCCACAGAGAACACTGAAGCTTTCTTT,CASRPTENTEAFF
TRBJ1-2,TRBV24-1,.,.,TGTGCCACCAGTGATTTGGGCAGTAACTATGGCTACACCTTC,CATSDLGSNYGYTF
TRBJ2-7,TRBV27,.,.,TGTGCCAGCAGTTTATCCGGGACTGCGGTTGGGGAGCAGTACTTC,CASSLSGTAVGEQYF
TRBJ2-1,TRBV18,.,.,TGTGCCAGCTCACTAGATTGGAGCAATGAGCAGTTCTTC,CASSLDWSNEQFF
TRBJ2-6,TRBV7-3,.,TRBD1,TGTGCCAGCAGCCCGCAGGGGGTAGACGGGGCCAACGTCCTGACTTTC,CASSPQGVDGANVLTF
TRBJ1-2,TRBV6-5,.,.,TGTGCCAGCAGACCAGACAGTTTCCTCGGCTACACCTTC,CASRPDSFLGYTF
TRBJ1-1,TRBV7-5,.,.,TGTGCCAGAAGTTTCAGAAGGGGGAATCATGAGATCACTGAAGCTTTCTTT,CARSFRRGNHEITEAFF
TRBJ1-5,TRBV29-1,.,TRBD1,TGCAGCGCCCGACAGGGGATTCAGCCCCAGCATTTT,CSARQGIQPQHF
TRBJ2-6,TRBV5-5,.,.,TGTGCCAGCAGCTTGCGGTCGGGACAACACTCTGGGGCCAACGTCCTGACTTTC,CASSLRSGQHSGANVLTF
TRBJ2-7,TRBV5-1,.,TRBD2,TGCGCCAGCAGCTTGGATGCGGGAGGACCCTACGAGCAGTACTTC,CASSLDAGGPYEQYF
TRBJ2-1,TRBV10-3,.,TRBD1,TGTGCCATCAGTGGAACCACCGGGACAGCCAACTACAATGAGCAGTTCTTC,CAISGTTGTANYNEQFF
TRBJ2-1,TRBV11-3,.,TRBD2,TGTGCCAGCAGCCGGACTAGCAATGAGCAGTTCTTC,CASSRTSNEQFF
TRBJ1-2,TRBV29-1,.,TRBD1,TGCAGCGTCCCACCCTCTTGGACAGGGGGCCGAGCTGGCTACACCTTC,CSVPPSWTGGRAGYTF
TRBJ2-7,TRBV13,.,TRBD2,TGTGCCAGCAGCTTGAGCGGGAGGGCCCCCTACGAGCAGTACTTC,CASSLSGRAPYEQYF
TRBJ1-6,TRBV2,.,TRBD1,TGTGCCAGCAGTGGAGGACAGGGGAACTCACCCCTCCACTTT,CASSGGQGNSPLHF
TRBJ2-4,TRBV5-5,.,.,TGTGCCAGCAGCTCTCGGACTGCCGAAGCCAAAAACATTCAGTACTTC,CASSSRTAEAKNIQYF
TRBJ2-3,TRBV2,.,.,TGTGCCAGCAGTTTAGAAACGCTGGATACGCAGTATTTT,CASSLETLDTQYF
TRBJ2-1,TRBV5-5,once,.,TGTGCCAGCAGCCCAGGCCGGACTTGGGAGCAGTTCTTC,CASSPGRTWEQFF
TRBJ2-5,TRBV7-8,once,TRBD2,TGTGCCAGCAGCTCTTGGACTAGCGGGGGTCTTGCAGAGACCCAGTACTTC,CASSSWTSGGLAETQYF
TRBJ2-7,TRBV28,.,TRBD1,TGTGCCAGCAGTTCACCAACAGGGGGAGATTACGAGCAGTACTTC,CASSSPTGGDYEQYF
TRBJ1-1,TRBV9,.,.,TGTGCCAGCAGCAAGAGCACTAACACTGAAGCTTTCTTT,CASSKSTNTEAFF
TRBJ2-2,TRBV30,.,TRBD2,TGTGCCTGGAGAGCTAGCGGGCTCACCGGGGAGCTGTTTTTT,CAWRASGLTGELFF
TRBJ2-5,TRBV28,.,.,TGTGCCAGCAGCACAGGCCCCCTCCCAGAGACCCAGTACTTC,CASSTGPLPETQYF
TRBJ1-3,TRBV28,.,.,TGTGCCAGCAGTTCCCTTCCCTCTGGAAACACCATATATTTT,CASSSLPSGNTIYF
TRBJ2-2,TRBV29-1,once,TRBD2,TGCAGCGCCCACAATGGGGGCGGGAGGGCCGACGGGGAGCTGTTTTTT,CSAHNGGGRADGELFF
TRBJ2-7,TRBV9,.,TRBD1,TGTGCCAGCAGCGTAACAACAGGGGCTTTCGACGAGCAGTACTTC,CASSVTTGAFDEQYF
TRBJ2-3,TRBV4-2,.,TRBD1,TGTGCCAGCAGCCGGAATACAGGGGGCGCGACAGATACGCAGTATTTT,CASSRNTGGATDTQYF
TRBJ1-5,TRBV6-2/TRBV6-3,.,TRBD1,TGTGCCAGCAGCCCCCTTGTCGGACAGGGGGAAAGGGGTCAGCCCCAGCATTTT,CASSPLVGQGERGQPQHF